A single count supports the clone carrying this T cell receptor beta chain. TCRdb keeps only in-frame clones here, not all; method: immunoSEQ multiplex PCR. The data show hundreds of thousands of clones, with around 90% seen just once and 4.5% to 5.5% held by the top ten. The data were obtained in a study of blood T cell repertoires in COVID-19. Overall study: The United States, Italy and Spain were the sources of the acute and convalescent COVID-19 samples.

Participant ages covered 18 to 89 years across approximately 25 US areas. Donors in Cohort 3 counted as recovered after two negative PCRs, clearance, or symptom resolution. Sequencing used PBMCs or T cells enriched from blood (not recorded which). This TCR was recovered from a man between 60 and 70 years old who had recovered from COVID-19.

The CDR3 here is CASSDRQGPLGKLFF. CDR3 nucleotide sequence: TGTGCCAGCAGCGACCGACAGGGGCCTCTAGGAAAACTGTTTTTT. V and J are TRBV11-2 and TRBJ1-4; 8 nucleotides match TRBD1. V was clipped by 5 bases and J by 10 bases; unmatched bases: 12. The CDR3 consists of 15 residues. From germline, CDR1 is SGHAT and CDR2 FQNNGV.